This T cell receptor (beta chain) was recorded in a study of T cells in Graves' hyperthyroidism and ophthalmopathy. Regions amplified from RNA transcripts were the TCR beta CDR3 regions. An initial round of RT-PCR targeting the TCR CDR3 relied on the HTBI primer set. TCRdb used MiXCR to reprocess the multiplex PCR reads, holding one entry per CDR3 protein. Of about 350,000 distinct CDR3 sequences listed, about 14% are singletons. Whole-study results and caveats: Also found in blood were most expanded thyroid clonotypes above 0.001.

Worth noting for this clonotype: Its antigen is as yet unknown. A much larger clone lies a single base off, so this may be a read error. The conserved phenylalanine or tryptophan is not found at the CDR3 terminus, so this likely reflects a read error.

Uncontrolled infection, other autoimmune disease, pregnancy or lactation led to exclusion. Clinical symptoms, serum thyroxine and TRAb, thyroid ultrasound and orbital computed tomography were used for the diagnoses. The V and J ends lost 2 bases and 10 bases respectively, with 15 bases between them. CDR1 and CDR2 from the germline V gene are GTSNPN and SVGIG (reference sequence). CDR3 size: 14 residues. The specimen was blood. The chain combines TRBV30 with TRBJ1-6, with a weak D call TRBD1 (5 bases). The sequence was obtained from a woman between 25 and 40 years old with Graves' hyperthyroidism. The CDR3 DNA sequence: TGTGCCTGGAGTACTGGGGTGGCAGGGTCACCCCTCCACCTT. Residues: CAWSTGVAGSPLHL.